The 24 T cell receptor beta chains given below trace back to one sample, sequenced in a study of T-cell memory formation after mild COVID-19. Using its own MiXCR run on the 5' RACE reads, TCRdb lists one record per CDR3 protein. Of 140,000 or so distinct CDR3 sequences in the sample, 13% to 15% are singletons; the top ten hold about 26%. Material for sequencing was PBMCs or a T cell subset sorted from them (not recorded which). The source of these receptors is an adult woman who had mild COVID-19 (a few samples of this study predate the infection). Cell type and time point are not known.

This clonotype has at least ten counts. The gene calls are TRBV19 and TRBJ2-1; 8 nucleotides line up with TRBD2. J was trimmed by 9 bases and V by 10 bases; bases with no gene match: 8. This CDR3 region has 12 residues. The V gene's germline CDR1 is LNHDA and CDR2 SQIVND (reference sequence). The DNA of the CDR3 is TGTGCCACCGGACTAGCTCTTGGTGAGCAGTTCTTC. Encoded protein: CATGLALGEQFF.

Only a few counts were recorded for this clonotype. The chain employs TRBV12-3 or TRBV12-4 and TRBJ1-5; D remains ambiguous. V was shortened by 2 bases and J by 3 bases, with 11 bases between the two germline ends. The CDR3 extends over 15 amino acids. CDR3 region: CASSLTLYYNQPQHF. In nucleotides, the CDR3 is TGTGCCAGCAGTTTAACCCTATACTACAATCAGCCCCAGCATTTT.

The rearrangement uses TRBV5-6 and TRBJ1-2; TRBD1 aligns across 11 bases. The CDR3 sequence is 14 residues long. J gave up 7 bases and V 2 bases, and 4 bases lay outside the gene matches. Per germline, CDR1 SGHDT and CDR2 YYEEEE. CDR3 in amino acids: CASSFRTGGGGYTF. The CDR3 nucleotides read TGTGCCAGCAGCTTCCGGACAGGGGGCGGTGGCTACACCTTC.

The chain is built from TRBV6-5 and TRBJ2-1; 11 positions agree with TRBD2. The junction had 6 bases not matched to a gene; V was cut back by 4 bases and J by 4 bases. The CDR3 is made up of 16 amino acids. Germline CDR1 and CDR2: MNHEY and SVGAGI. CDR3: CASSLGLAGFYNEQFF. In DNA, the CDR3 is TGTGCCAGCAGTTTAGGACTAGCGGGTTTTTACAATGAGCAGTTCTTC.

This chain joins TRBV7-9 and TRBJ2-1; 8 nucleotides agree with TRBD2. The germline CDR1 and CDR2 sequences are SEHNR and FQNEAQ (reference sequence). CDR3 length: 16 residues. The J segment lost 2 bases and the V segment lost 4 bases, leaving 7 bases of the junction unmatched. The DNA for the CDR3 is TGTGCCAGCAGCTCTGGGACTAGTTCCGCCTACAATGAGCAGTTCTTC. Protein product: CASSSGTSSAYNEQFF.

There are a few counts of this clonotype. The V call is TRBV12-3 or TRBV12-4, the J call TRBJ2-7; D is undetermined. The CDR3 consists of 14 residues. The V gene lost 3 bases and the J gene lost 3 bases, with 12 bases spanning the gap. CDR3 in DNA: TGTGCCAGCAGTTTCGGCAGCCTAGGCTACGAGCAGTACTTC. Its protein is CASSFGSLGYEQYF.

This clonotype has just a few counts. This chain connects TRBV7-9 to TRBJ2-2, with D possibly TRBD1 on 5 matching bases. The CDR3 has 15 amino acids. CDR1 and CDR2 (germline): SEHNR, FQNEAQ (reference sequence). The V gene lost 5 bases and the J gene lost 2 bases, with 12 bases spanning the gap. The chain's CDR3 is CASSPGPDNTGELFF. The CDR3 DNA follows: TGTGCCAGCAGCCCAGGGCCCGACAACACCGGGGAGCTGTTTTTT.

The CDR3 sequence: CSARGLAGDQETQYF. For the CDR3, the DNA is TGCAGTGCTAGAGGACTAGCGGGGGACCAAGAGACCCAGTACTTC. V and J are TRBV20-1 and TRBJ2-5, with TRBD2 matching 12 bases. This CDR3 comprises 15 residues. Germline CDR1 reads DFQATT; CDR2 reads SNEGSKA (reference sequence). J was trimmed by 0 bases and V by 1 base; bases with no gene match: 0.

V gene TRBV12-3 or TRBV12-4 combines with J gene TRBJ2-1; 8 nucleotides match TRBD1. The CDR3 has 19 amino acids. V lost 3 bases to trimming and J lost 8 bases; unmatched junction nucleotides: 21. CDR3 nucleotide sequence: TGTGCCAGCAGTTTCTTGGGTCAGGGGGCCGAGCGGGTTTTTTATGAGCAGTTCTTC. This gives the protein CASSFLGQGAERVFYEQFF.

This chain links TRBV12-3 or TRBV12-4 with TRBJ2-1; D call uncertain. The CDR3 is made up of 12 amino acids. Trimming cost V 2 bases and J 8 bases, with 7 bases left between them. CDR3 DNA sequence: TGTGCCAGCAGTTTAAGTTCAGATGAGCAGTTCTTC. It encodes CASSLSSDEQFF.

This clonotype was counted only a few times. This sequence joins TRBV12-3 or TRBV12-4 and TRBJ1-5; no definite D call. V was pared by 6 bases and J by 1 base, with 16 bases between. CDR3 length equals 16 residues. DNA for the CDR3: TGTGCCAGCAGCCGGGCCCGCCAGGCGAGCAATCAGCCCCAGCATTTT. Amino acid sequence: CASSRARQASNQPQHF.

CDR3 region: CSATSGDHNEQFF. DNA for the CDR3: TGCAGCGCGACTAGCGGGGACCACAATGAGCAGTTCTTC. The chain recombines TRBV29-1 with TRBJ2-1; 11 bases match TRBD2. This CDR3 spans 13 amino acids. CDR1 is SQVTM and CDR2 is ANQGSEA in the germline V gene. Unmatched junction bases numbered 4, after V lost 7 bases and J lost 5 bases.

The chain couples TRBV7-9 to TRBJ1-1; 10 positions agree with TRBD1. This CDR3 contains 17 residues. Trimming took 3 bases from V and 0 from J; bases not matched to a gene: 7. Germline V lookup: CDR1 SEHNR, CDR2 FQNEAQ (reference sequence). The CDR3 DNA sequence: TGTGCCAGCAGCTTTTGGGACAGGGGTCCAATGAACACTGAAGCTTTCTTT. Amino acid sequence: CASSFWDRGPMNTEAFF.

The gene calls are TRBV5-1 and TRBJ2-7, with unresolved D. With 1 base removed from V and 3 bases from J, the gap between germline ends came to 11 bases. The CDR3 contains 14 residues. Per germline, CDR1 SGHRS and CDR2 YFSETQ. The CDR3 sequence: CASSLKSLHYEQYF. Here the CDR3 DNA reads TGCGCCAGCAGCTTGAAGAGTCTTCACTACGAGCAGTACTTC.

The chain links TRBV2 to TRBJ2-2; D remains unclear. CDR1 is SNHLY, CDR2 FYNNEI, per germline. V dropped 8 bases and J dropped 0 bases, with 7 bases sitting between them. The CDR3 is 13 amino acids. CDR3 loop: CASQVSNTGELFF. DNA for the CDR3: TGTGCCAGCCAGGTCTCGAACACCGGGGAGCTGTTTTTT.

The chain carries TRBV25-1 and TRBJ1-5, with 7 bases aligning to TRBD1. V trimming: 1 base; J trimming: 7 bases; junction bases outside the gene matches: 7. This CDR3 is built from 15 residues. Germline lookup yields CDR1 MGHDK and CDR2 SYGVNS. The CDR3 loop reads CASSESDRDIQPQHF. The DNA for the CDR3 is TGTGCCAGCAGTGAATCTGACAGGGATATCCAGCCCCAGCATTTT.

The sample holds a few counts of this clonotype. V usage is TRBV20-1 and J usage is TRBJ2-1; 9 positions agree with TRBD2. V was pared by 0 bases and J by 6 bases, with 3 bases of the junction left unmatched. The CDR3 length is 14 residues. From germline, CDR1 is DFQATT and CDR2 SNEGSKA (reference sequence). The CDR3 DNA reads TGCAGTGCTAGAGACCCGGGACTAGCCAATGAGCAGTTCTTC. Translation gives CSARDPGLANEQFF.

The CDR3 here is CASSVVGLEGLNTEAFF. The CDR3 bases are TGTGCCAGCAGCGTAGTTGGTCTGGAGGGTTTGAACACTGAAGCTTTCTTT. J is TRBJ1-1 and V is TRBV9; D remains unclear. The V end lost 0 bases, the J end lost 0 bases, and 15 bases lay between the germline ends. Germline V lookup: CDR1 SGDLS, CDR2 YYNGEE. This CDR3 is 17 amino acids long.

There are many counts of this clonotype. The V gene is TRBV7-9, the J gene TRBJ2-3; TRBD1 matches at 8 bases. The CDR3 sequence is 15 residues long. The J segment lost 3 bases and the V segment lost 7 bases, leaving 9 bases of the junction unmatched. CDR1 and CDR2 from the germline V gene are SEHNR and FQNEAQ (reference sequence). DNA of the CDR3: TGTGCCAGCAACACACGGGACAGGACTACAGATACGCAGTATTTT. This encodes CASNTRDRTTDTQYF.

The chain has TRBV24-1 and TRBJ2-1; unclear D gene. The CDR3 contains 13 residues. Germline lookup yields CDR1 KGHDR and CDR2 SFDVKD. Trimming pared 5 bases from V and 7 bases from J, leaving 11 bases between. CDR3 protein: CATSGVRINEQFF. CDR3 nucleotide sequence: TGTGCCACCAGTGGTGTCCGAATAAATGAGCAGTTCTTC.

This chain links TRBV6-5 with TRBJ2-1; the D gene could be TRBD1 or TRBD2 (7 bases each). Germline CDR1 MNHEY, CDR2 SVGAGI. V lost 4 bases and J lost 0, with 10 bases in between. The CDR3 is made up of 15 amino acids. In DNA, the CDR3 is TGTGCCAGCAGTTCAGGGGGGGACTCCTACAATGAGCAGTTCTTC. Its protein product is CASSSGGDSYNEQFF.

As concerns this clonotype: Given a much more abundant clone one base away, this may be a read error. The rearrangement joins TRBV15 to TRBJ2-3; D remains unclear. CDR3 length equals 14 residues. Germline CDR1 is LNHNV and CDR2 is YYDKDF (reference sequence). CDR3 DNA: TGTGCCACCAGCAGATCGCGCCTCGAAGATTCGCAGTATTTT. This gives the protein CATSRSRLEDSQYF.

There are a few counts of this clonotype. The rearrangement uses TRBV15 and TRBJ1-1, with D possibly being TRBD1 (5 bases). The CDR3 is made up of 14 amino acids. Trimming removed 0 bases at V and 4 bases at J, with 9 bases between. The germline CDR1 and CDR2 sequences are LNHNV and YYDKDF (reference sequence). CDR3 nucleotides: TGTGCCACCAGCAGAGATAGCGGGGCCACTGAAGCTTTCTTT. Translated, it gives CATSRDSGATEAFF. Filled out from reference TRBV15 and TRBJ1-1, the complete variable domain reads DAMVIQNPRYQVTQFGKPVTLSCSQTLNHNVMYWYQQKSSQAPKLLFHYYDKDFNNEADTPDNFQSRRPNTSFCFLDIRSPGLGDTAMYLCATSRDSGATEAFFGQGTRLTVV.

This clonotype was recorded at least ten times. The chain combines TRBV12-3 or TRBV12-4 with TRBJ2-3; tentative D call: TRBD2 (5 bases). The V gene lost 5 bases and the J gene lost 1 base, with 19 bases spanning the gap. The CDR3 sequence is 17 residues long. The CDR3 loop reads CASSPSSRALGTDTQYF. Written as DNA, the CDR3 is TGTGCCAGCAGTCCTTCTTCGCGGGCTTTAGGCACAGATACGCAGTATTTT.